The 27 T cell receptor beta chains below were found in one sample sequenced in a study of T cells after yellow fever vaccination. In TCRdb, the 5' RACE reads were re-called with MiXCR into one record per CDR3 protein. This sample has fewer than 500,000 distinct CDR3 sequences, with around 20% found just once. The source was PBMCs, collected before the yellow fever booster vaccination. Receptor source: a man between 18 and 35 years old who received the YFV17D yellow fever vaccine.

The chain carries TRBV3-1 and TRBJ2-3; 8 bases map to TRBD2. The CDR3 contains 18 residues. Germline values: CDR1 LGHDT, CDR2 YNNKEL (reference sequence). V was pared by 5 bases and J by 3 bases, with 16 bases of the junction left unmatched. The CDR3 bases are TGTGCCAGCAGCTCCCTGCCGGGAAGTAGCGGGGTAACAGATACGCAGTATTTT. Encoded protein: CASSSLPGSSGVTDTQYF.

This clonotype appeared a few times. The genes are TRBV7-2 and TRBJ2-4, with TRBD1 matching over 7 bases. The CDR3 sequence is 12 residues long. Germline CDR1 SGHTA, CDR2 FQGNSA. The J segment lost 10 bases and the V segment lost 5 bases, leaving 5 bases of the junction unmatched. The CDR3 loop reads CASSHQQGIQYF. The DNA of the CDR3 is TGTGCCAGCAGCCACCAACAGGGGATTCAGTACTTC.

This clonotype was observed at least ten times. The CDR3 DNA reads as TGTGCCATCAGTGAGTCGAGTCAGCCCCAGCATTTT. It codes for CAISESSQPQHF. The chain combines TRBV10-3 with TRBJ1-5; the D is unclear. CDR1 ENHRY and CDR2 SYGVKD come from the germline V gene. The CDR3 has 12 residues. V lost 0 bases and J 6 bases, leaving 3 bases between the germline ends.

This clonotype showed up many times. The chain couples TRBV12-3 or TRBV12-4 to TRBJ1-5; possibly TRBD1 for D (5 bases). CDR3 length: 13 amino acids. Trimming removed 7 bases from V and 4 bases from J, with 11 bases in between. Here the CDR3 reads CASTQQENQPQHF. CDR3 bases: TGTGCCAGCACTCAACAGGAGAATCAGCCCCAGCATTTT.

The chain employs TRBV6-1 and TRBJ1-6, with 10 bases identical to TRBD1. The CDR3 totals 18 residues. The germline gives CDR1 MNHNS, CDR2 SASEGT. J gave up 15 bases and V 10 bases, and 27 bases lay outside the gene matches. The CDR3 DNA sequence: TGTGCCACCACATTCCTACAATTGTCCCGGGACAGGGGTAGGCACCTCCACTTT. Translated, it gives CATTFLQLSRDRGRHLHF.

The gene calls are TRBV15 and TRBJ2-2; 7 nucleotides line up with TRBD1. The CDR3 extends over 16 amino acids. The V gene end was trimmed by 5 bases and the J gene end by 0 bases; junction bases not matched to a gene: 6. The germline V gene has CDR1 LNHNV and CDR2 YYDKDF (reference sequence). As DNA, the CDR3 is TGTGCCACCAGCTGGAACAGGGGAGCGAACACCGGGGAGCTGTTTTTT. It specifies CATSWNRGANTGELFF.

The chain employs TRBV27 and TRBJ2-6; a possible D gene is TRBD2 (5 bases). In germline, CDR1 is MNHEY, CDR2 SMNVEV (reference sequence). Trimming took off 10 bases at V and 4 bases at J, with 17 bases between the two ends. This CDR3 has 15 residues. The CDR3 DNA sequence: TGTGCCACCTCGCCCCGGGGTTGGGGGGCCAACGTCCTGACTTTC. Its protein product is CATSPRGWGANVLTF.

This clonotype was picked up a small number of times. This sequence joins TRBV11-3 and TRBJ1-6, with D hard to call. The CDR3 has 13 residues. Germline loops: CDR1 SGHNT, CDR2 YENEEA. V was cut by 5 bases and J by 7 bases, with 9 bases left in between. In nucleotides, the CDR3 is TGTGCCAGCAGCCAAACAGCGAATTCACCCCTCCACTTT. Amino acids: CASSQTANSPLHF.

The table lists this clonotype with a few counts. The chain is built from TRBV2 and TRBJ1-1; D is ambiguous. The ends were cut back, 6 bases at V and 8 bases at J, with 16 bases in the middle. The CDR3 is 13 residues long. Germline values: CDR1 SNHLY, CDR2 FYNNEI. The CDR3 nucleotides are TGTGCCAGCAGCAAAGCCAGAAACGGAGAAGCTTTCTTT. Its protein product is CASSKARNGEAFF.

This clonotype came up a few times. This rearrangement joins TRBV20-1 to TRBJ2-5, with 8 bases that match TRBD2. The germline CDR1 and CDR2 sequences are DFQATT and SNEGSKA (reference sequence). V trimming: 0 bases; J trimming: 4 bases; junction bases outside the gene matches: 7. The CDR3 length is 15 residues. The CDR3 sequence is CSARDGTSILETQYF. The CDR3 DNA reads as TGCAGTGCTAGAGATGGGACTAGTATTTTAGAGACCCAGTACTTC.

This clonotype turned up a few times. The chain couples TRBV20-1 to TRBJ1-2, with D uncertain. V gave up 7 bases and J gave up 3 bases, with 12 bases separating them. Germline CDR1 is DFQATT and CDR2 is SNEGSKA (reference sequence). The CDR3 sequence is 12 residues long. The CDR3 sequence is CSESSIDYGYTF. CDR3 bases: TGCAGTGAAAGCTCGATAGACTATGGCTACACCTTC.

This clonotype came up a few times. The rearrangement joins TRBV11-1 to TRBJ2-5; 7 bases match TRBD2. The CDR3 is made up of 15 amino acids. Trimming cost V 1 base and J 2 bases; bases outside gene matches: 4. CDR1 and CDR2 (germline): SGHAT, FQDESV (reference sequence). CDR3 protein: CASSLEASGQETQYF. The CDR3 DNA sequence: TGTGCCAGCAGCTTAGAAGCTAGCGGTCAAGAGACCCAGTACTTC.

V usage is TRBV5-1 and J usage is TRBJ2-2; 8 bases are shared with TRBD1. Germline V gives CDR1 SGHRS, CDR2 YFSETQ. The CDR3 consists of 15 residues. Trimming at V came to 5 bases and at J to 4 bases, leaving 7 bases not matched to a gene. This CDR3 reads CASSYVDRGTGELFF. In DNA form, the CDR3 reads TGCGCCAGCAGTTACGTTGACAGGGGCACCGGGGAGCTGTTTTTT.

This clonotype was detected a few times. CDR3 in amino acids: CASSPWSRENNEQFF. CDR3 coding DNA: TGCGCCAGCAGCCCCTGGTCGCGGGAGAACAATGAGCAGTTCTTC. The chain has TRBV5-1 and TRBJ2-1, with TRBD2 identical over 7 bases. The CDR3 runs to 15 residues. Per germline, CDR1 SGHRS and CDR2 YFSETQ. The junction had 9 bases not matched to a gene; V was cut back by 4 bases and J by 5 bases.

The chain employs TRBV12-3 or TRBV12-4 and TRBJ1-4; TRBD1 is a possible D gene (5 bases). The CDR3 loop spans 13 amino acids. Trimming took off 6 bases at V and 6 bases at J, with 11 bases between the two ends. The CDR3 nucleotides are TGTGCCAGCAGCTTTGACAGCTATGAAAAACTGTTTTTT. Protein sequence: CASSFDSYEKLFF.

This clonotype was recorded a few times. CDR3 loop: CSARDLAQGYEQYV. The CDR3 DNA is TGCAGTGCTAGAGATTTGGCGCAGGGATACGAGCAGTACGTC. The genes are TRBV20-1 and TRBJ2-7, with a weak D call TRBD1 (5 bases). This CDR3 region has 14 residues. The V gene's germline CDR1 is DFQATT and CDR2 SNEGSKA (reference sequence). Trimming cost V 0 bases and J 4 bases, with 13 bases left between them.

In this sample, this clonotype turned up many times. The chain joins TRBV12-3 or TRBV12-4 to TRBJ2-1, with 8 positions matching TRBD2. V was clipped by 6 bases and J by 9 bases; unmatched bases: 19. This CDR3 contains 17 residues. The CDR3 spells CASSSRTSRAHKGEQFF. The CDR3 nucleotides are TGTGCCAGCAGCTCCCGGACTAGCCGGGCTCACAAGGGTGAGCAGTTCTTC.

This clonotype was detected only a few times. The chain is built from TRBV20-1 and TRBJ1-5; no clear D gene. The CDR3 extends over 13 amino acids. Germline loops: CDR1 DFQATT, CDR2 SNEGSKA (reference sequence). V lost 0 bases and J 5 bases, leaving 8 bases between the germline ends. CDR3 residues: CSARDLKDQPQHF. The CDR3 region has the DNA TGCAGTGCTAGAGATCTTAAGGATCAGCCCCAGCATTTT.

This clonotype was counted ten times or more. V and J are TRBV7-9 and TRBJ1-6; D remains unclear. Between the trimmed V and J ends, which lost 1 base and 7 bases, there was a span of 5 bases. There are 13 residues in the CDR3. Germline V gene lookup returns CDR1 SEHNR and CDR2 FQNEAQ (reference sequence). Written as DNA, the CDR3 is TGTGCCAGCAGCTTAGAAGGGAATTCACCCCTCCACTTT. Its translation is CASSLEGNSPLHF.

This clonotype was recorded at least ten times. At one end, the junction sequence differs from germline, possibly due to a read error. The V and J genes are TRBV5-1 and TRBJ2-2; D unclear. Per the germline V gene, CDR1 is SGHRS and CDR2 is YFSETQ. This CDR3 has 14 residues. The CDR3: CASSLDPNTGELFF. For the CDR3, the DNA is TGTGCCAGCAGCTTAGACCCGAACACCGGGGAGCTGTTTTTT.

The chain has TRBV20-1 and TRBJ2-3; TRBD2 might be the D (6 bases). CDR1 is DFQATT and CDR2 is SNEGSKA in the germline V gene (reference sequence). The CDR3 is made up of 14 amino acids. Trimming left V 0 bases short and J 4 bases short, with 11 bases between. The DNA for the CDR3 is TGCAGTGCTAGAGAGCGGGGTTCGGCAGATACGCAGTATTTT. This gives the protein CSARERGSADTQYF.

J is TRBJ2-3 and V is TRBV6-5, with 14 bases aligning to TRBD2. Germline loops: CDR1 MNHEY, CDR2 SVGAGI. Trimming at V came to 7 bases and at J to 6 bases, leaving 6 bases not matched to a gene. The CDR3 is 15 amino acids. The CDR3 is CASNGLAGGGDTQYF. CDR3 sequence (DNA): TGTGCCAGCAACGGACTAGCGGGGGGCGGGGATACGCAGTATTTT.

This clonotype was counted a few times. This chain links TRBV20-1 with TRBJ2-3, with D maybe TRBD2 (5 bases). Germline loops: CDR1 DFQATT, CDR2 SNEGSKA (reference sequence). V shed 7 bases and J shed 0 bases, with 11 bases lying between them. The CDR3 has 13 amino acids. CDR3: CSGGPPSTDTQYF. DNA of the CDR3: TGCAGTGGCGGGCCTCCTAGCACAGATACGCAGTATTTT.

This clonotype was seen ten or more times. V is TRBV12-3 or TRBV12-4 and J is TRBJ2-1; 8 bases line up with TRBD1. The CDR3 extends over 15 amino acids. Unmatched junction bases numbered 4, after V lost 6 bases and J lost 0 bases. The CDR3 spells CASSPGQDSYNEQFF. DNA for the CDR3: TGTGCCAGCAGCCCGGGACAGGACTCCTACAATGAGCAGTTCTTC.

V and J are TRBV20-1 and TRBJ2-7; 12 bases are a match to TRBD2. This CDR3 has 15 amino acids. V shed 3 bases and J 2 bases; nucleotides not matched to a gene: 5. CDR1 is DFQATT, CDR2 SNEGSKA, per germline (reference sequence). CDR3 region: CSASESSGGAYEQYF. The CDR3 DNA reads TGCAGTGCTAGTGAGTCTAGCGGGGGGGCCTACGAGCAGTACTTC.

This clonotype was observed a handful of times. The chain employs TRBV5-1 and TRBJ2-1, with D perhaps assigned TRBD1 or TRBD2 (6 bases each). Germline V gene sequence: CDR1 SGHRS, CDR2 YFSETQ. This CDR3 has 15 amino acids. Deletions cut 2 bases from V and 2 bases from J, with 11 bases between. CDR3 loop: CASSLGGSAYNEQFF. Here the CDR3 DNA reads TGCGCCAGCAGCTTAGGGGGGTCGGCCTACAATGAGCAGTTCTTC.

This clonotype was observed a few times. The chain is built from TRBV29-1 and TRBJ2-5; D is possibly TRBD1 (6 bases). V lost 6 bases to trimming and J lost 7 bases, with 18 bases between them. CDR3 length: 13 amino acids. Germline V gene sequence: CDR1 SQVTM, CDR2 ANQGSEA. CDR3 amino acids: CSVRQQGLVTQYF. The CDR3 coding sequence is TGCAGCGTCCGTCAACAGGGTCTGGTGACCCAGTACTTC.